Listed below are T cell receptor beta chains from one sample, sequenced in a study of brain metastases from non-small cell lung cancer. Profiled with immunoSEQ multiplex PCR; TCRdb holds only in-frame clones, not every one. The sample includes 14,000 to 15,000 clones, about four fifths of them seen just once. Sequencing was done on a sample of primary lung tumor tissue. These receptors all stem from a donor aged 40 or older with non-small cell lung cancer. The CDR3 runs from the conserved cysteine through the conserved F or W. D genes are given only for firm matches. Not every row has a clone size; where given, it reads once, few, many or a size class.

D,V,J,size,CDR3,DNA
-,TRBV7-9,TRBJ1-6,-,CASSRGASPLHF,TGTGCCAGCAGCCGGGGGGCCTCACCCCTCCACTTT
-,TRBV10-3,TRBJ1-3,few,CAIRGTISDRSGNTIYF,TGTGCCATCAGGGGGACGATAAGCGACCGCTCTGGAAACACCATATATTTT
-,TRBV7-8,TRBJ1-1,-,CASSLERGNTEAFF,TGTGCCAGCAGCTTAGAGAGGGGGAACACTGAAGCTTTCTTT
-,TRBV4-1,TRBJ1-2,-,CASSQDVGTDYTF,TGCGCCAGCAGCCAAGACGTCGGGACCGATTACACCTTC
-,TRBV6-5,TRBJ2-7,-,CASSYGGPAYEQYF,TGTGCCAGCAGTTATGGGGGGCCGGCCTACGAGCAGTACTTC
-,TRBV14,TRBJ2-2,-,CASSQSQGYTGELFF,TGTGCCAGCAGCCAATCTCAGGGGTACACCGGGGAGCTGTTTTTT
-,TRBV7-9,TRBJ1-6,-,CASSLGGARVNSPLHF,TGTGCCAGCAGCTTAGGGGGAGCCAGGGTTAATTCACCCCTCCACTTT
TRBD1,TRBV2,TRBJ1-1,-,CASTARTGGNEAFF,TGTGCCAGCACCGCGAGGACAGGGGGTAATGAAGCTTTCTTT
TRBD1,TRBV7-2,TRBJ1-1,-,CASSFKGGGTEAFF,TGTGCCAGCAGCTTTAAAGGGGGCGGAACTGAAGCTTTCTTT
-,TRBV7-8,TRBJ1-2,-,CASSLGSGLNYGYTF,TGTGCCAGCAGTTTAGGTTCAGGGTTGAACTATGGCTACACCTTC
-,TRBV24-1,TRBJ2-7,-,CATSDPRAPREQYF,TGTGCCACCAGTGACCCCCGGGCTCCGCGGGAGCAGTACTTC
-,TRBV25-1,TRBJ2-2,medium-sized,CASSDPPGQSYTGELFF,TGTGCCAGCAGTGACCCCCCCGGACAGTCCTACACCGGGGAGCTGTTTTTT
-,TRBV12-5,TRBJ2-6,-,CASGSGTGVGANVLTF,TGTGCTAGTGGTTCGGGAACAGGAGTTGGGGCTAACGTCCTGACTTTC
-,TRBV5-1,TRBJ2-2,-,CASSLIGDTNTGELFF,TGCGCCAGCAGCTTGATCGGGGATACTAACACCGGGGAGCTGTTTTTT
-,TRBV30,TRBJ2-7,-,CAWSGKSYEQYF,TGTGCCTGGAGTGGTAAGTCCTACGAGCAGTACTTC
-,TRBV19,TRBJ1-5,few,CASSTDSLNQPQHF,TGTGCCAGTAGCACGGACAGCCTCAATCAGCCCCAGCATTTT
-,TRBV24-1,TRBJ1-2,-,CATSDPGRAGYTF,TGTGCCACCAGTGACCCTGGCAGGGCTGGCTACACCTTC
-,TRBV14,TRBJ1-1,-,CASSPFPDSNTEAFF,TGTGCCAGCAGCCCATTTCCGGACTCGAACACTGAAGCTTTCTTT
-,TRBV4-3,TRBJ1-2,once,CASSQDFWRDSYGYTF,TGCGCCAGCAGCCAAGATTTTTGGAGGGATTCATATGGCTACACCTTC
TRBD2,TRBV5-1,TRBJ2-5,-,CASSGTSGGYQETQYF,TGCGCCAGCAGTGGGACTAGCGGGGGTTACCAAGAGACCCAGTACTTC